What follows are 22 T cell receptor beta chains derived from one specimen sequenced in a study of human T cells and chemical hapten exposure. Regarding time point: patch test 1, 2 weeks after DPC sensitization. The treatment is: therapeutic diphenylcyclopropenone sensitization with weekly scalp DPC. TCRdb analysed the RACE reads with MiXCR anew, one entry per CDR3 protein. The sample includes around 150,000 distinct CDR3 sequences, approximately 14% of them seen just once. Sequenced here: whole blood, sampled in connection with sensitization to the hapten diphenylcyclopropenone (DPC). These receptors all stem from a woman aged 25 to 39 with alopecia areata. Some clones in this sample may be carry-over from other donors' samples.

A few counts support this clonotype. This sequence joins TRBV10-2 and TRBJ2-5, with 8 bases aligning to TRBD1. J was trimmed by 5 bases and V by 8 bases; bases with no gene match: 4. This CDR3 has 12 amino acids. Germline assignment: CDR1 WSHSY and CDR2 SAAADI. The CDR3 sequence: CASLDRAETQYF. For the CDR3, the DNA is TGCGCCAGCTTGGACAGGGCTGAGACCCAGTACTTC.

This clonotype has only a few counts. The rearrangement links TRBV28 to TRBJ1-2, with D unresolved. The length of the CDR3 is 12 residues. V was shortened by 8 bases and J by 0 bases, with 7 bases between the two germline ends. Germline values: CDR1 MDHEN, CDR2 SYDVKM. CDR3 region: CASSITNYGYTF. The CDR3 DNA is TGTGCCAGCTCAATCACTAACTATGGCTACACCTTC.

This clonotype turned up a few times. The chain has TRBV5-6 and TRBJ2-1; TRBD2 agrees at 14 bases. Trimming at V came to 4 bases and at J to 2 bases, leaving 5 bases not matched to a gene. The CDR3 has 17 amino acids. In germline, CDR1 is SGHDT, CDR2 YYEEEE. In DNA form, the CDR3 reads TGTGCCAGCAGCCTGGGACTAGCGGGAGTTCCCTACAATGAGCAGTTCTTC. Protein product: CASSLGLAGVPYNEQFF.

The V gene is TRBV6-1, the J gene TRBJ2-7; no clear D gene. V was trimmed by 4 bases and J by 4 bases, leaving 14 bases between them. The CDR3 sequence is 14 residues long. Germline values: CDR1 MNHNS, CDR2 SASEGT. The CDR3 bases are TGTGCCAGCAGTGGTGCATTTACAGCTTACGAGCAGTACTTC. Its protein product is CASSGAFTAYEQYF.

The chain is built from TRBV30 and TRBJ1-2; possible D gene TRBD1, 5 bases. V was pared by 0 bases and J by 2 bases, with 7 bases between. Germline CDR1 and CDR2: GTSNPN and SVGIG (reference sequence). The CDR3 is 13 residues long. The CDR3: CAWSVSGNYGYTF. CDR3 DNA sequence: TGTGCCTGGAGTGTATCAGGGAACTATGGCTACACCTTC.

This chain uses TRBV7-8 with TRBJ2-1, with 15 bases identical to TRBD2. Germline values: CDR1 SGHVS, CDR2 FQNEAQ. V lost 1 base and J lost 5; bases outside the gene matches: 6. The CDR3 contains 18 residues. CDR3 region: CASSLVGTSGGTHNEQFF. The CDR3 DNA is TGTGCCAGCAGCTTAGTAGGGACTAGCGGGGGGACGCACAATGAGCAGTTCTTC. The variable domain in full, completed from reference TRBV7-8 and TRBJ2-1, reads GAGVSQSPRYKVAKRGQDVALRCDPISGHVSLFWYQQALGQGPEFLTYFQNEAQLDKSGLPSDRFFAERPEGSVSTLKIQRTQQEDSAVYLCASSLVGTSGGTHNEQFFGPGTRLTVL.

V and J are TRBV6-6 and TRBJ2-7, with TRBD2 matching 14 bases. Germline CDR1 reads MNHNY; CDR2 reads SVGAGI (reference sequence). This CDR3 is 16 amino acids long. Trimming at V came to 4 bases and at J to 6 bases, leaving 8 bases not matched to a gene. The CDR3 loop reads CASSFLGTSGGGEQYF. In DNA, the CDR3 is TGTGCCAGCAGTTTTCTAGGGACTAGCGGGGGTGGCGAGCAGTACTTC.

CDR3 loop: CASSVQNEQFF. CDR3 coding DNA: TGTGCCAGCAGCGTACAAAATGAGCAGTTCTTC. The chain has TRBV7-2 and TRBJ2-1, with D unclear. Between the trimmed V and J ends, which lost 5 bases and 7 bases, there was a span of 6 bases. The CDR3 totals 11 residues. The germline CDR1 and CDR2 sequences are SGHTA and FQGNSA.

This clonotype was seen many times. The rearrangement links TRBV29-1 to TRBJ1-1; the D gene is possibly TRBD1 (6 bases). CDR3 size: 14 residues. V was clipped by 6 bases and J by 3 bases, with 17 bases between them. Germline CDR1 and CDR2: SQVTM and ANQGSEA. Here the CDR3 reads CSVASQGSDTEAFF. The CDR3 coding sequence is TGCAGCGTAGCATCCCAGGGGAGTGACACTGAAGCTTTCTTT.

The rearrangement links TRBV7-6 to TRBJ1-4; 9 nucleotides agree with TRBD1. Germline CDR1 SGHVS, CDR2 FNYEAQ. The CDR3 extends over 14 amino acids. With 5 bases clipped from V and 8 bases from J, the junction kept 6 bases outside the gene matches. Here the CDR3 reads CASSVGQGEEKLFF. The CDR3 region has the DNA TGTGCCAGCAGCGTGGGACAGGGAGAAGAAAAACTGTTTTTT.

V is TRBV20-1 and J is TRBJ2-1; TRBD2 agrees at 8 bases. The germline V gene has CDR1 DFQATT and CDR2 SNEGSKA (reference sequence). The junction had 2 bases not matched to a gene; V was cut back by 7 bases and J by 0 bases. CDR3 length equals 13 residues. The CDR3 nucleotides are TGCAGTGTAGCGGGAATCTCCTACAATGAGCAGTTCTTC. Protein product: CSVAGISYNEQFF.

The chain recombines TRBV29-1 with TRBJ1-1; D may be TRBD1 (5 bases). CDR1 is SQVTM and CDR2 is ANQGSEA in the germline V gene. The CDR3 contains 12 residues. Trimming took off 5 bases at V and 7 bases at J, with 14 bases between the two ends. The CDR3 sequence is CSVTRDGYEAFF. The CDR3 nucleotides read TGCAGCGTTACCCGGGACGGATATGAAGCTTTCTTT. The full variable domain, with the rest looked up from reference TRBV29-1 and TRBJ1-1, is SAVISQKPSRDICQRGTSLTIQCQVDSQVTMMFWYRQQPGQSLTLIATANQGSEATYESGFVIDKFPISRPNLTFSTLTVSNMSPEDSSIYLCSVTRDGYEAFFGQGTRLTVV.

V is TRBV28 and J is TRBJ1-5; D gene unclear. Germline lookup yields CDR1 MDHEN and CDR2 SYDVKM. The CDR3 length is 14 residues. V lost 5 bases and J 5 bases, leaving 13 bases between the germline ends. Here the CDR3 DNA reads TGTGCCAGCAGTCTCAGCGGCATCGATCAGCCCCAGCATTTT. It encodes CASSLSGIDQPQHF.

The chain combines TRBV6-5 with TRBJ1-1; D is perhaps TRBD1 (5 bases). The CDR3 is 13 amino acids. The germline V and J ends were trimmed by 10 bases and 0 bases, with 12 bases remaining between them. The germline V gene has CDR1 MNHEY and CDR2 SVGAGI. Written as DNA, the CDR3 is TGTGCCACTTCGGACACCTTGAACACTGAAGCTTTCTTT. This sequence encodes CATSDTLNTEAFF.

The gene calls are TRBV7-3 and TRBJ2-2; 7 nucleotides align to TRBD2. V lost 5 bases to trimming and J lost 2 bases; unmatched junction nucleotides: 5. The CDR3 contains 15 residues. Per germline, CDR1 SGHTA and CDR2 FQGTGA. The chain's CDR3 is CASSPAGRNTGELFF. CDR3 nucleotide sequence: TGTGCCAGCAGCCCAGCGGGAAGAAACACCGGGGAGCTGTTTTTT.

This clonotype was picked up many times. The chain combines TRBV14 with TRBJ1-5; D uncertain. The V gene's germline CDR1 is SGHDN and CDR2 FVKESK. This CDR3 spans 14 amino acids. V dropped 1 base and J dropped 5 bases, with 9 bases sitting between them. The CDR3 region has the DNA TGTGCCAGCAGCCAAGTTGGGCATTATCAGCCCCAGCATTTT. Its translation: CASSQVGHYQPQHF.

The chain combines TRBV18 with TRBJ2-3, with a tentative D call TRBD1 (5 bases). The germline gives CDR1 KGHSH, CDR2 LQKENI. Trimming pared 0 bases from V and 6 bases from J, leaving 19 bases between. The CDR3 runs 17 residues. The CDR3 here is CASSPPIQALPLDTQYF. DNA for the CDR3: TGTGCCAGCTCACCACCGATACAGGCTTTACCCCTCGATACGCAGTATTTT.

There are many counts of this clonotype. The chain has TRBV6-2 or TRBV6-3 and TRBJ1-2, with 7 bases lining up with TRBD1. V was clipped by 6 bases and J by 4 bases; unmatched bases: 11. This CDR3 region has 15 residues. Germline assignment: CDR1 MNHEY and CDR2 SVGEGT. CDR3 bases: TGTGCCAGCAGAACCCCGGACAGGCCCTTCTATGGCTACACCTTC. Its translation is CASRTPDRPFYGYTF.

This clonotype was picked up a small number of times. V usage is TRBV5-1 and J usage is TRBJ2-5; D is undetermined. This CDR3 comprises 14 residues. Germline assignment: CDR1 SGHRS and CDR2 YFSETQ. V gave up 0 bases and J gave up 0 bases, with 6 bases separating them. The CDR3 reads CASSLGGNQETQYF. In nucleotides, the CDR3 is TGCGCCAGCAGCTTGGGGGGTAACCAAGAGACCCAGTACTTC.

Turning to this clonotype: This is likely a read error, given that the CDR3 carries no conserved phenylalanine or tryptophan at its end. The limits of the CDR3 on the DNA are not certain, so only TCRdb's listed CDR3 is given. V gene TRBV28 combines with J gene TRBJ2-3; the table calls TRBD2, which could not be checked here. Germline loops: CDR1 MDHEN, CDR2 SYDVKM. The CDR3 length equals 13 residues, ends included. The CDR3 is CASSLCIAASGRR.

There are a few counts of this clonotype. The chain has TRBV30 and TRBJ2-2; D is uncertain. In germline, CDR1 is GTSNPN, CDR2 SVGIG (reference sequence). V dropped 0 bases and J dropped 1 base, with 12 bases sitting between them. This CDR3 comprises 16 residues. CDR3 coding DNA: TGTGCCTGGAGTGTGGGCTGGGCCAAGAACACCGGGGAGCTGTTTTTT. This sequence encodes CAWSVGWAKNTGELFF.

CDR3 residues: CSARRVSPYNEQFF. CDR3 sequence (DNA): TGCAGTGCTAGAAGGGTCAGCCCCTACAATGAGCAGTTCTTC. The chain employs TRBV20-1 and TRBJ2-1; D remains ambiguous. Germline CDR1 DFQATT, CDR2 SNEGSKA (reference sequence). With 2 bases removed from V and 2 bases from J, the gap between germline ends came to 10 bases. The CDR3 consists of 14 residues.